This T cell receptor beta chain was found in a study of CD8+ T cells in alopecia areata. Germline V gene lookup returns CDR1 SGDLS and CDR2 YYNGEE. V lost 2 bases and J 0 bases, leaving 12 bases between the germline ends. The CDR3 covers 15 residues. Findings of the study overall: Especially in alopecia totalis/universalis, lesional scalp showed greater clonality than normal scalp did.

Lesional scalp punch biopsies and peripheral blood came from alopecia areata patients. Remarks on this clone: Its antigen is unidentified.

In each case, RNA was isolated and then reverse transcribed into cDNA as the sequencing template. The data were produced by immunoSEQ multiplex PCR, yet TCRdb's version contains in-frame clones alone and is incomplete. This repertoire shows about 180,000 clones, roughly 60% found once; its top ten account for approximately 1.7%. This receptor was taken from a human donor with alopecia areata. The chain carries TRBV9 and TRBJ2-7; D perhaps matches TRBD2 (5 bases). Sequences were derived from CD4+ T cells sorted from blood, sampled at week 0. DNA for the CDR3: TGTGCCAGCAGCGTGGATCAGCGGAGCTCCTACGAGCAGTACTTC. Protein: CASSVDQRSSYEQYF.